This passage covers 13 T cell receptor beta chains from one sample sequenced in a study of cytomegalovirus exposure and HLA in healthy donors. Data came from immunoSEQ multiplex PCR; TCRdb stores just in-frame clones and leaves some out. The data contain roughly 200,000 clones, approximately 83% of them singletons. The sequenced sample consisted of PBMCs. These receptors were obtained from a woman under 30 in good health and CMV-seropositive.

V gene TRBV9 combines with J gene TRBJ1-3; no reliable D call. The CDR3 has 14 residues. The V and J ends lost 4 bases and 0 bases respectively, with 8 bases between them. Germline CDR1 reads SGDLS; CDR2 reads YYNGEE. The CDR3 DNA sequence: TGTGCCAGCAGCCCGTCTAGCTCTGGAAACACCATATATTTT. Amino acid sequence: CASSPSSSGNTIYF.

This rearrangement joins TRBV9 to TRBJ2-3, with a tentative D call TRBD2 (6 bases). V was clipped by 4 bases and J by 3 bases, with 12 bases between them. This CDR3 contains 14 residues. Germline V gene sequence: CDR1 SGDLS, CDR2 YYNGEE. The CDR3 loop reads CASSPFGGTDTQYF. The DNA for the CDR3 is TGTGCCAGCAGCCCCTTTGGGGGGACAGATACGCAGTATTTT.

This chain links TRBV2 with TRBJ2-2, with D perhaps TRBD2 (6 bases). The CDR3 is 14 amino acids. From germline, CDR1 is SNHLY and CDR2 FYNNEI. Deletions cut 2 bases from V and 4 bases from J, with 8 bases between. CDR3 DNA: TGTGCCAGCAGTGAAATGCGGGGCACCGGGGAGCTGTTTTTT. This translates into CASSEMRGTGELFF.

The genes are TRBV2 and TRBJ2-6, with D possibly matching TRBD2 (5 bases). V lost 10 bases, J lost 2 bases, and 15 bases lay in between. CDR1 is SNHLY and CDR2 is FYNNEI in the germline V gene. The CDR3 contains 15 residues. As DNA, the CDR3 is TGTGCCACCGCCCCTGGGAGTACTGGGGCCAACGTCCTGACTTTC. This codes for CATAPGSTGANVLTF.

This clone was counted once. The rearrangement links TRBV5-1 to TRBJ2-7, with TRBD1 identical over 8 bases. J was trimmed by 5 bases and V by 4 bases; bases with no gene match: 2. The germline V gene encodes CDR1 SGHRS and CDR2 YFSETQ. This CDR3 spans 12 amino acids. This chain's CDR3 is CASSPDRDEQYF. The CDR3 DNA is TGCGCCAGCAGCCCGGACAGGGACGAGCAGTACTTC.

The gene calls are TRBV2 and TRBJ2-7, with D perhaps TRBD2 (5 bases). Germline V gene lookup returns CDR1 SNHLY and CDR2 FYNNEI. This CDR3 region has 17 residues. The V and J ends lost 1 base and 4 bases respectively, with 20 bases between them. CDR3 sequence reads: CASSEGTLNYRGYEQYF. The CDR3 DNA reads as TGTGCCAGCAGTGAAGGCACCCTTAATTATCGGGGTTACGAGCAGTACTTC. The full variable domain, its missing parts supplied by reference TRBV2 and TRBJ2-7, is EPEVTQTPSHQVTQMGQEVILRCVPISNHLYFYWYRQILGQKVEFLVSFYNNEISEKSEIFDDQFSVERPDGSNFTLKIRSTKLEDSAMYFCASSEGTLNYRGYEQYFGPGTRLTVT.

The chain couples TRBV7-7 to TRBJ2-1, with 13 bases that match TRBD2. CDR3 length equals 16 residues. The germline CDR1 and CDR2 sequences are SSHAT and FNYEAQ (reference sequence). V was clipped by 5 bases and J by 9 bases; unmatched bases: 10. The CDR3 coding sequence is TGTGCCAGCAGCCTGACTAGCGGGGGGCCGGTGGGTGAGCAGTTCTTC. It codes for CASSLTSGGPVGEQFF.

The J gene is TRBJ1-2, the V gene TRBV6-6, with unresolved D. CDR3 size: 13 residues. The germline V gene has CDR1 MNHNY and CDR2 SVGAGI (reference sequence). The germline V and J ends were trimmed by 4 bases and 4 bases, with 10 bases remaining between them. The CDR3 DNA sequence: TGTGCCAGCAGTTTATCGGTACCCTATGGCTACACCTTC. Translation gives CASSLSVPYGYTF.

V usage is TRBV6-1 and J usage is TRBJ1-2; D ambiguous. The CDR3 runs to 15 residues. Looked up from germline, CDR1 is MNHNS and CDR2 is SASEGT. The ends were cut back, 0 bases at V and 4 bases at J, with 12 bases in the middle. CDR3 protein: CASSEALPGIYGYTF. The CDR3 nucleotides are TGTGCCAGCAGTGAAGCGCTTCCAGGAATCTATGGCTACACCTTC.

The chain has TRBV6-1 and TRBJ1-2; D perhaps matches TRBD1 (6 bases). The V end was cut by 3 bases, the J end by 7 bases, with 18 bases between. The CDR3 is 15 residues long. Germline V gene sequence: CDR1 MNHNS, CDR2 SASEGT. CDR3 nucleotides: TGTGCCAGCAGTGACCCGGGCGCAGGGGAAGCTGGCTACACCTTC. This gives the protein CASSDPGAGEAGYTF.

The genes are TRBV15 and TRBJ1-1, with 8 bases identical to TRBD1. The ends lost 1 base at V and 1 base at J; junction bases unmatched: 2. The germline V gene has CDR1 LNHNV and CDR2 YYDKDF (reference sequence). The CDR3 is 15 residues long. For the CDR3, the DNA is TGTGCCACCAGCAGAGGGACAGGGAGGAACACTGAAGCTTTCTTT. It translates to CATSRGTGRNTEAFF. The full variable domain, in which reference TRBV15 and TRBJ1-1 provide the parts outside the CDR3, is DAMVIQNPRYQVTQFGKPVTLSCSQTLNHNVMYWYQQKSSQAPKLLFHYYDKDFNNEADTPDNFQSRRPNTSFCFLDIRSPGLGDTAMYLCATSRGTGRNTEAFFGQGTRLTVV.

The rearrangement uses TRBV10-3 and TRBJ2-2; maybe TRBD2 (7 bases). Germline V lookup: CDR1 ENHRY, CDR2 SYGVKD. CDR3 size: 13 residues. With 11 bases removed from V and 3 bases from J, the gap between germline ends came to 13 bases. Here the CDR3 reads CAGGASDTGELFF. CDR3 nucleotides: TGTGCCGGGGGGGCTAGCGACACCGGGGAGCTGTTTTTT.

This clone is a singleton in its sample. The gene calls are TRBV7-8 and TRBJ1-4, with 7 bases that match TRBD1. The length of the CDR3 is 18 residues. CDR1 is SGHVS and CDR2 is FQNEAQ in the germline V gene. V shed 5 bases, J shed 4 bases, and the junction held 16 bases outside the gene matches. The CDR3 reads CASSPERGPRGVNEKLFF. The CDR3 DNA reads TGTGCCAGCAGCCCAGAACGGGGGCCCAGGGGGGTTAATGAAAAACTGTTTTTT.